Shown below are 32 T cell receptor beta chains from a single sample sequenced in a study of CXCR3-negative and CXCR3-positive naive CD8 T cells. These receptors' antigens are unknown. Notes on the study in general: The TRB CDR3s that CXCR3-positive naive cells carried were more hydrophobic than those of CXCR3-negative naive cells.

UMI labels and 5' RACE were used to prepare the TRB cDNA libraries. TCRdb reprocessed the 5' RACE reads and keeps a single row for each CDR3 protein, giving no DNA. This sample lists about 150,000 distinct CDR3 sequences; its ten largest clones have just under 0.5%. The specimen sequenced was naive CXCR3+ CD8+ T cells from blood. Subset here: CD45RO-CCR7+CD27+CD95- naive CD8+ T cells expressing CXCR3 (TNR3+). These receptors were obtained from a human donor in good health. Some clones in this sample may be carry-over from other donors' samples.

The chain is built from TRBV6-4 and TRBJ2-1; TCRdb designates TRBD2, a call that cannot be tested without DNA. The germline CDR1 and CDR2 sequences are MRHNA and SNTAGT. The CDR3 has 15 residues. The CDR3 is CASSATSGGNNEQFF.

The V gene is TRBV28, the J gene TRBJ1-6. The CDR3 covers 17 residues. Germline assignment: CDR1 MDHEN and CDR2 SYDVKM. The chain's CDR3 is CASSPEYMADFNSPLHF.

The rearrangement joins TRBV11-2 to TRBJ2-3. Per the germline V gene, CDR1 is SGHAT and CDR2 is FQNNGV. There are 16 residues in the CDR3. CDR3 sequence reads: CASSLWERTNTDTQYF. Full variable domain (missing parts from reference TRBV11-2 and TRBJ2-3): EAGVAQSPRYKIIEKRQSVAFWCNPISGHATLYWYQQILGQGPKLLIQFQNNGVVDDSQLPKDRFSAERLKGVDSTLKIQPAKLEDSAVYLCASSLWERTNTDTQYFGPGTRLTVL.

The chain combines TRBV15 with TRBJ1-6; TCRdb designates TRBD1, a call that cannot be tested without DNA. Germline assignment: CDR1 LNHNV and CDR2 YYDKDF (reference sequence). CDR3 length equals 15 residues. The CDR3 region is CATSRDGGLPSPLHF.

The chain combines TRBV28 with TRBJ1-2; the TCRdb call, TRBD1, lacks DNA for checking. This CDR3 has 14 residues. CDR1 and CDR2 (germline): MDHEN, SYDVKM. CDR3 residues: CASSSRTGGHGYTF.

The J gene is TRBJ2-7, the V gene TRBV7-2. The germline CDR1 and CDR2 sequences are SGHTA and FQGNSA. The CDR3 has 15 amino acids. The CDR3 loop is CASSLEAIGSYEQYF.

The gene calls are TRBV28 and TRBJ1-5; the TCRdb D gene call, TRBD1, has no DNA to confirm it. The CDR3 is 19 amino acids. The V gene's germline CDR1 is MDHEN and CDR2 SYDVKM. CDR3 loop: CASSRPGTGDKGSNQPQHF.

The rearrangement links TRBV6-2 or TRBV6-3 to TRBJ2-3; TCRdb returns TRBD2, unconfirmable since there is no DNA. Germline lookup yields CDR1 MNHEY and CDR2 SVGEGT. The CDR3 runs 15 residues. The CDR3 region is CASSETSGGADTQYF.

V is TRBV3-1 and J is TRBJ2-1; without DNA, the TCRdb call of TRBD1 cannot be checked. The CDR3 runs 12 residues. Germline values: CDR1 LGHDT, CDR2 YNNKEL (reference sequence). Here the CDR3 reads CASSQPPSKVYF.

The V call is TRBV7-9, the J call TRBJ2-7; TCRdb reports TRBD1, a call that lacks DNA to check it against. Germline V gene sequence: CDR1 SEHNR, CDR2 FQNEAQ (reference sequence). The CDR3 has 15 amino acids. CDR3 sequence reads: CASSPSEGAVYEQYF.

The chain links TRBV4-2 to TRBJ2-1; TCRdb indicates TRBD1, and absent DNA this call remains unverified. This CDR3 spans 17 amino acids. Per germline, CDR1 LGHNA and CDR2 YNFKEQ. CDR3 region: CASSPTTRGRSYNEQFF.

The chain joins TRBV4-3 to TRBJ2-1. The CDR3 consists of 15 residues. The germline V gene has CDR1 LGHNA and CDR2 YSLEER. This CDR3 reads CASSQAGVSYNEQFF.

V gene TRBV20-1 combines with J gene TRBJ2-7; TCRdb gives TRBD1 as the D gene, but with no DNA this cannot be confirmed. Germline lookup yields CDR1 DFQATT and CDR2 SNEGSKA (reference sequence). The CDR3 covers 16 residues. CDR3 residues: CSARGTGTGGSYEQYF.

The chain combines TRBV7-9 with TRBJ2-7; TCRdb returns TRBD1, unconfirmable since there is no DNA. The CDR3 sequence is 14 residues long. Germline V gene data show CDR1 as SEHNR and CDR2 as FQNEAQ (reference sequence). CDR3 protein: CASSPWTASYEQYF.

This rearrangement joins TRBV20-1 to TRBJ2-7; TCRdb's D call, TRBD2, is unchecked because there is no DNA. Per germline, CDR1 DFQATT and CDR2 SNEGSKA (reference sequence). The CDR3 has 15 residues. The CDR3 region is CSARDIPGEGYEQYF.

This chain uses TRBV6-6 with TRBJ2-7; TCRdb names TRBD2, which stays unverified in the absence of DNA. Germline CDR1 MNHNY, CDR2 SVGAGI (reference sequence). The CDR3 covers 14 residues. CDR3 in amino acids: CASSLLAGADEQYF.

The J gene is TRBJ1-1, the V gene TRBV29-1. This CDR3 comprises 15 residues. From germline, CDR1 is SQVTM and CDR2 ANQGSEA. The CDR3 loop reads CSVEDRGTLNTEAFF.

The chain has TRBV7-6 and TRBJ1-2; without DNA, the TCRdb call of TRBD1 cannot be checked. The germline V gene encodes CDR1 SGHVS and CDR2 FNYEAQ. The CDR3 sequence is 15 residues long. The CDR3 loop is CASSPTTGSNYGYTF.

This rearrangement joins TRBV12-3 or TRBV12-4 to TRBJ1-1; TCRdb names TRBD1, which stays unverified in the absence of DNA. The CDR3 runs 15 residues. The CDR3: CASTSGAGGGTEAFF.

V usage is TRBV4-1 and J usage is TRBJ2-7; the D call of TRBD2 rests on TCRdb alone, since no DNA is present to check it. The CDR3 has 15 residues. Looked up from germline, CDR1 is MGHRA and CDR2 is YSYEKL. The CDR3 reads CVSSHTAGVSYEQYF.

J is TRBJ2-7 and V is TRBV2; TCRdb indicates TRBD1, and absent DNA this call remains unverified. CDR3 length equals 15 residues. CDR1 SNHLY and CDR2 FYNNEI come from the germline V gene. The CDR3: CASSESGTGTYEQYF.

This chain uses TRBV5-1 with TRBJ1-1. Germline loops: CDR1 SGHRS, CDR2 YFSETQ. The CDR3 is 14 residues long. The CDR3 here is CASSLAGTGTEAFF.

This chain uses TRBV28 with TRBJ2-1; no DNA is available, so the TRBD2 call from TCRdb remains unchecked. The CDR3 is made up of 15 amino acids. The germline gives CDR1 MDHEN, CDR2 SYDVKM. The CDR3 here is CASGLAGEPYNEQFF.

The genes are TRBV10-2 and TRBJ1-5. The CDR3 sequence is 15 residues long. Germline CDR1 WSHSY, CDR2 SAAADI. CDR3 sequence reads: CASSEEGMGNQPQHF.

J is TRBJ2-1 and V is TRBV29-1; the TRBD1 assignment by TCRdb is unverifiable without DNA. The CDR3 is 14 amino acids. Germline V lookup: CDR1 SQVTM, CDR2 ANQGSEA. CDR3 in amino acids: CSVGGGQGINEQFF.

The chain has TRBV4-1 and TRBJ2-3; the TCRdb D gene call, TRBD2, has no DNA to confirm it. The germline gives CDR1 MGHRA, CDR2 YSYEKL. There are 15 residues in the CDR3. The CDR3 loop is CASSHISGGMDTQYF.

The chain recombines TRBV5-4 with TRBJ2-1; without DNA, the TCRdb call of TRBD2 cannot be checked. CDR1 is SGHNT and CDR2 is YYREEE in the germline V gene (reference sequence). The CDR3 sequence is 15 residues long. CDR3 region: CASSAGTSGFNEQFF. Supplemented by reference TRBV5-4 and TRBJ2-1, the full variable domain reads ETGVTQSPTHLIKTRGQQVTLRCSSQSGHNTVSWYQQALGQGPQFIFQYYREEENGRGNFPPRFSGLQFPNYSSELNVNALELDDSALYLCASSAGTSGFNEQFFGPGTRLTVL.

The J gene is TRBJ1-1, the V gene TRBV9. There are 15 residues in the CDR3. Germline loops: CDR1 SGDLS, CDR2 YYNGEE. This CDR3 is CASSVGEGIATEAFF.

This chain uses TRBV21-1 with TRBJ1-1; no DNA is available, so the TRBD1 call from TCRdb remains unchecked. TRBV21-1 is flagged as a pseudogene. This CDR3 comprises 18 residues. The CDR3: CASSTHGATGGPNTEAFF.

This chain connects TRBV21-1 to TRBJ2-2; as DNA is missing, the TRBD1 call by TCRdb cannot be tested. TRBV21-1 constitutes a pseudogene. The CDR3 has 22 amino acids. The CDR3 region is CASGTKTNRVPKTGENTGELFF.

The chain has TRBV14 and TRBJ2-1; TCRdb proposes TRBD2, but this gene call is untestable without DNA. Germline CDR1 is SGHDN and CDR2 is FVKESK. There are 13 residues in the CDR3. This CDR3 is CASSRNGGDEQFF.

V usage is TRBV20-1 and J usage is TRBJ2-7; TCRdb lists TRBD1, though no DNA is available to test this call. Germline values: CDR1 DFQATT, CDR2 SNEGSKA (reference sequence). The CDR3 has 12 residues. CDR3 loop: CSARGRGYEQYF.